The next 16 T cell receptor beta chains were all read from a single sample in a study of a mutant IDH1 vaccine in newly diagnosed glioma. For these TCRs, the target antigens are not known. Described time point: week 47, end of study. With topical imiquimod, each dose of the vaccine consisted of 300 ug of mutant IDH1 20-mer peptide. Profiling relied on immunoSEQ multiplex PCR, and the TCRdb table lists in-frame clones only, not all of them. The sample shows approximately 37,000 clones, around 82% of them seen only once. The input for sequencing was PBMCs, taken from a glioma patient whose treatment included an IDH1 peptide vaccine. The receptor source for this set is a man aged 18 to 30 with glioma. Some clones in this sample may be carry-over from other donors' samples.

This clone was counted a few times. The chain carries TRBV29-1 and TRBJ1-1; the match to TRBD1 covers 11 bases. V gave up 5 bases and J gave up 5 bases; unmatched junction bases: 4. The CDR3 sequence is 13 residues long. The germline CDR1 and CDR2 sequences are SQVTM and ANQGSEA. The CDR3 bases are TGCAGCGTTTTGGGACAGGGGGAGACTGAAGCTTTCTTT. Protein sequence: CSVLGQGETEAFF.

The chain has TRBV19 and TRBJ1-1, with TRBD1 as a possible D gene (6 bases). This CDR3 contains 18 residues. Trimming pared 4 bases from V and 6 bases from J, leaving 27 bases between. Germline loops: CDR1 LNHDA, CDR2 SQIVND (reference sequence). Written as DNA, the CDR3 is TGTGCCAGTAGTAGCCCCCGCAGACAGGTGGTTTCAGGTTCTGAAGCTTTCTTT. It is translated as CASSSPRRQVVSGSEAFF.

V usage is TRBV19 and J usage is TRBJ1-5; possible D gene TRBD1, 5 bases. The germline gives CDR1 LNHDA, CDR2 SQIVND (reference sequence). The CDR3 consists of 17 residues. With 6 bases removed from V and 1 base from J, the gap between germline ends came to 19 bases. The CDR3, as DNA: TGTGCCAGTAGATTTGGGGCCGGAATCGGAAGCAATCAGCCCCAGCATTTT. Translated, it gives CASRFGAGIGSNQPQHF.

The V and J genes are TRBV2 and TRBJ2-3; 7 bases map to TRBD1. The ends lost 5 bases at V and 6 bases at J; junction bases unmatched: 11. The CDR3 totals 15 residues. In germline, CDR1 is SNHLY, CDR2 FYNNEI. CDR3 bases: TGTGCCAGCAGTCGGGACAGACAGGTCTCCGATACGCAGTATTTT. It translates to CASSRDRQVSDTQYF. Full variable domain (remainder filled in from reference TRBV2 and TRBJ2-3): EPEVTQTPSHQVTQMGQEVILRCVPISNHLYFYWYRQILGQKVEFLVSFYNNEISEKSEIFDDQFSVERPDGSNFTLKIRSTKLEDSAMYFCASSRDRQVSDTQYFGPGTRLTVL.

The rearrangement joins TRBV29-1 to TRBJ2-7; D not certain. Germline assignment: CDR1 SQVTM and CDR2 ANQGSEA. Trimming stripped 6 bases from V and 5 bases from J, with 17 bases between. The CDR3 loop spans 13 amino acids. CDR3 amino acids: CSVGGAFTNEQYF. DNA for the CDR3: TGCAGCGTGGGCGGTGCGTTTACGAACGAGCAGTACTTC.

The sample holds a few counts of this clone. V usage is TRBV7-9 and J usage is TRBJ1-1, with 9 bases fitting TRBD1. With 5 bases clipped from V and 0 bases from J, the junction kept 10 bases outside the gene matches. The CDR3 covers 17 residues. The germline CDR1 and CDR2 sequences are SEHNR and FQNEAQ (reference sequence). CDR3 sequence reads: CASSPRFTGGLNTEAFF. CDR3 coding DNA: TGTGCCAGCAGCCCACGTTTTACAGGGGGCCTGAACACTGAAGCTTTCTTT. Looking up the rest from reference TRBV7-9 and TRBJ1-1 gives the full variable domain: DTGVSQNPRHKITKRGQNVTFRCDPISEHNRLYWYRQTLGQGPEFLTYFQNEAQLEKSRLLSDRFSAERPKGSFSTLEIQRTEQGDSAMYLCASSPRFTGGLNTEAFFGQGTRLTVV.

V gene TRBV30 combines with J gene TRBJ1-3; maybe TRBD1 (5 bases). The CDR3 covers 15 residues. V was cut by 0 bases and J by 0 bases, with 9 bases left in between. Germline CDR1 and CDR2: GTSNPN and SVGIG (reference sequence). DNA for the CDR3: TGTGCCTGGAGTGTGGGGCAGGTCTCTGGAAACACCATATATTTT. Translated, it gives CAWSVGQVSGNTIYF.

The gene calls are TRBV19 and TRBJ1-1; TRBD1 is a possible D gene (5 bases). From germline, CDR1 is LNHDA and CDR2 SQIVND (reference sequence). Trimming removed 1 base at V and 5 bases at J, with 14 bases between. The CDR3 has 15 amino acids. This CDR3 reads CASSIGPRGGTEAFF. CDR3 DNA sequence: TGTGCCAGTAGTATAGGCCCCCGTGGGGGTACTGAAGCTTTCTTT.

The chain is built from TRBV30 and TRBJ2-6; TRBD1 matches at 7 bases. V lost 0 bases and J lost 0; bases outside the gene matches: 17. Germline CDR1 is GTSNPN and CDR2 is SVGIG (reference sequence). The CDR3 is made up of 21 amino acids. The CDR3 protein is CAWSVHRRRDSNPSGANVLTF. The CDR3 nucleotides are TGTGCCTGGAGTGTCCATCGGCGTCGGGACAGCAACCCCTCTGGGGCCAACGTCCTGACTTTC.

In this sample, this clone turned up once. The J gene is TRBJ2-5, the V gene TRBV5-4; possible D gene TRBD1, 7 bases. Germline V gene sequence: CDR1 SGHNT, CDR2 YYREEE (reference sequence). V dropped 6 bases and J dropped 5 bases, with 17 bases sitting between them. CDR3 length: 14 amino acids. Written as DNA, the CDR3 is TGTGCCAGCACCTCTGGAGGGGGCAGCGAGACCCAGTACTTC. It yields the protein CASTSGGGSETQYF.

The V and J genes are TRBV7-9 and TRBJ1-2, with 10 bases fitting TRBD1. The CDR3 loop spans 14 amino acids. J was trimmed by 6 bases and V by 5 bases; bases with no gene match: 6. CDR1 SEHNR and CDR2 FQNEAQ come from the germline V gene (reference sequence). The CDR3 region is CASSPGTGADGYTF. CDR3 bases: TGTGCCAGCAGCCCAGGGACAGGGGCGGATGGCTACACCTTC.

This clone was seen just once. The chain is built from TRBV4-1 and TRBJ1-2; 10 bases are shared with TRBD1. The CDR3 has 15 residues. J was trimmed by 4 bases and V by 4 bases; bases with no gene match: 6. Germline V gives CDR1 MGHRA, CDR2 YSYEKL. The CDR3 region is CASSLHRTGGYGYTF. CDR3 nucleotide sequence: TGCGCCAGCAGCCTACACAGGACAGGGGGCTATGGCTACACCTTC.

This chain links TRBV2 with TRBJ2-3, with 12 bases fitting TRBD2. The CDR3 extends over 16 amino acids. The trim removed 8 bases at V and 1 base at J, leaving 7 bases unmatched. Germline CDR1 reads SNHLY; CDR2 reads FYNNEI. Here the CDR3 reads CASGPSGGAGTDTQYF. The DNA of the CDR3 is TGTGCCAGCGGACCTAGCGGGGGGGCCGGCACAGATACGCAGTATTTT.

The rearrangement uses TRBV27 and TRBJ2-7; the match to TRBD2 covers 9 bases. The CDR3 length is 15 residues. Germline CDR1 and CDR2: MNHEY and SMNVEV (reference sequence). J gave up 7 bases and V 2 bases, and 9 bases lay outside the gene matches. CDR3 nucleotides: TGTGCCAGCAGTTTACACCTAGCGGGAAAGGGTGAGCAGTACTTC. Its translation: CASSLHLAGKGEQYF.

The rearrangement joins TRBV21-1 to TRBJ2-1; no check of the table's D call, TRBD1, against the DNA was made. TRBV21-1 corresponds to a pseudogene. CDR3 length equals 15 residues. The CDR3 coding sequence is TGTGCCAGCAGCGGGGGACAGGGCTTCTACAATGAGCAGTTCTTC. Translating it yields CASSGGQGFYNEQFF.

The chain uses TRBV18 and TRBJ2-6; D not resolved. CDR1 and CDR2 (germline): KGHSH, LQKENI. V lost 1 base to trimming and J lost 2 bases, with 9 bases between them. The CDR3 is 16 amino acids. CDR3 nucleotide sequence: TGTGCCAGCTCACCACTAGGGAAGGCTGGGGCCAACGTCCTGACTTTC. Translation gives CASSPLGKAGANVLTF.